This passage covers 11 T cell receptor beta chains from one sample sequenced in a study of siplizumab effects on memory and regulatory T cells. Profiled with immunoSEQ multiplex PCR; TCRdb holds only in-frame clones, not every one. The data show more than 85,000 clones, 80% to 95% seen once. Sequences were obtained from CD4+ T cells sorted from blood. These TCRs come from a human donor in good health.

The chain recombines TRBV11-2 with TRBJ2-7; 7 bases agree with TRBD2. V was clipped by 4 bases and J by 5 bases; unmatched bases: 17. Germline values: CDR1 SGHAT, CDR2 FQNNGV. The CDR3 consists of 17 residues. CDR3 sequence (DNA): TGTGCCAGCAGCTCCATCAAGTCGGGGAGGGCCCTGGACGAGCAGTACTTC. It encodes CASSSIKSGRALDEQYF. Using reference TRBV11-2 and TRBJ2-7 for the parts outside the CDR3, the full variable domain is EAGVAQSPRYKIIEKRQSVAFWCNPISGHATLYWYQQILGQGPKLLIQFQNNGVVDDSQLPKDRFSAERLKGVDSTLKIQPAKLEDSAVYLCASSSIKSGRALDEQYFGPGTRLTVT.

This clone was recorded once. The V gene is TRBV11-2, the J gene TRBJ2-2; weak D call: TRBD1 (6 bases). Between the trimmed V and J ends, which lost 0 bases and 7 bases, there was a span of 6 bases. In germline, CDR1 is SGHAT, CDR2 FQNNGV. This CDR3 region has 13 residues. CDR3 nucleotides: TGTGCCAGCAGCTTAGACAGGGGCGGGGAGCTGTTTTTT. Its translation: CASSLDRGGELFF.

The chain is built from TRBV4-2 and TRBJ2-3; 9 bases are a match to TRBD2. V lost 3 bases, J lost 4 bases, and 8 bases stayed unmatched. CDR1 and CDR2 (germline): LGHNA, YNFKEQ. The length of the CDR3 is 16 residues. The CDR3 DNA is TGTGCCAGCAGCCAGGACGCGGGGGGGGGCGCAGATACGCAGTATTTT. It encodes CASSQDAGGGADTQYF.

J is TRBJ2-3 and V is TRBV11-3, with D hard to call. Trimming took 0 bases from V and 6 from J, leaving 7 bases between them. Germline V lookup: CDR1 SGHNT, CDR2 YENEEA. This CDR3 is built from 13 residues. The CDR3 protein is CASSLDGPDTQYF. The DNA for the CDR3 is TGTGCCAGCAGCTTAGACGGGCCTGATACGCAGTATTTT. Looking up the rest from reference TRBV11-3 and TRBJ2-3 gives the full variable domain: EAGVVQSPRYKIIEKKQPVAFWCNPISGHNTLYWYLQNLGQGPELLIRYENEEAVDDSQLPKDRFSAERLKGVDSTLKIQPAELGDSAVYLCASSLDGPDTQYFGPGTRLTVL.

J is TRBJ2-3 and V is TRBV19; 7 bases align to TRBD1. The CDR3 is made up of 15 amino acids. With 2 bases clipped from V and 4 bases from J, the junction kept 6 bases outside the gene matches. Germline V gene data show CDR1 as LNHDA and CDR2 as SQIVND (reference sequence). The CDR3 bases are TGTGCCAGTAGTATATTGACAGGGCGGTCAGATACGCAGTATTTT. Protein: CASSILTGRSDTQYF.

The chain has TRBV5-1 and TRBJ2-7, with D perhaps TRBD2 (6 bases). Trimming pared 0 bases from V and 0 bases from J, leaving 10 bases between. The CDR3 contains 15 residues. The V gene's germline CDR1 is SGHRS and CDR2 YFSETQ. This chain's CDR3 is CASSLAGASSYEQYF. CDR3 bases: TGCGCCAGCAGCTTGGCGGGAGCCAGCTCCTACGAGCAGTACTTC. The full variable domain, rest sourced from reference TRBV5-1 and TRBJ2-7, is KAGVTQTPRYLIKTRGQQVTLSCSPISGHRSVSWYQQTPGQGLQFLFEYFSETQRNKGNFPGRFSGRQFSNSRSEMNVSTLELGDSALYLCASSLAGASSYEQYFGPGTRLTVT.

The rearrangement joins TRBV6-5 to TRBJ2-3, with 9 bases fitting TRBD2. The CDR3 sequence is 16 residues long. Germline CDR1 is MNHEY and CDR2 is SVGAGI. J gave up 2 bases and V 6 bases, and 9 bases lay outside the gene matches. The DNA of the CDR3 is TGTGCCAGCAGCTACGAAGCGGGAGGCTACACAGATACGCAGTATTTT. Translation: CASSYEAGGYTDTQYF.

For the CDR3, the DNA is TGTGCCAGTAGTATAGGGGGGGAACGCAACTACAATGAGCAGTTCTTC. Its protein is CASSIGGERNYNEQFF. The chain employs TRBV19 and TRBJ2-1; D might be TRBD2 (6 bases). Germline CDR1 is LNHDA and CDR2 is SQIVND (reference sequence). The CDR3 contains 16 residues. Deletions cut 1 base from V and 3 bases from J, with 13 bases between. The full variable domain, with the rest looked up from reference TRBV19 and TRBJ2-1, is DGGITQSPKYLFRKEGQNVTLSCEQNLNHDAMYWYRQDPGQGLRLIYYSQIVNDFQKGDIAEGYSVSREKKESFPLTVTSAQKNPTAFYLCASSIGGERNYNEQFFGPGTRLTVL.

This chain connects TRBV11-2 to TRBJ1-2; 10 nucleotides line up with TRBD1. CDR3 length: 17 residues. The V segment lost 5 bases and the J segment 3 bases; nucleotides outside the gene matches: 12. The germline CDR1 and CDR2 sequences are SGHAT and FQNNGV. Here the CDR3 DNA reads TGTGCCAGCAGCCCAGCTAGCGTTGGGACAGGGGACTATGGCTACACCTTC. It specifies CASSPASVGTGDYGYTF.

This clone is a singleton in its sample. This sequence joins TRBV15 and TRBJ2-3; no clear D. V lost 3 bases, J lost 0 bases, and 10 bases lay in between. The V gene's germline CDR1 is LNHNV and CDR2 YYDKDF (reference sequence). This CDR3 contains 15 residues. CDR3 region: CATSRAGVSTDTQYF. The CDR3 bases are TGTGCCACCAGCAGGGCTGGGGTAAGCACAGATACGCAGTATTTT.

The chain is built from TRBV2 and TRBJ1-1, with D maybe TRBD1 (6 bases). The V and J ends lost 3 bases and 1 base respectively, with 12 bases between them. The CDR3 runs 15 residues. From germline, CDR1 is SNHLY and CDR2 FYNNEI. CDR3 DNA sequence: TGTGCCAGCAGTGAGCAGGGACACAAGAACACTGAAGCTTTCTTT. Translation: CASSEQGHKNTEAFF.